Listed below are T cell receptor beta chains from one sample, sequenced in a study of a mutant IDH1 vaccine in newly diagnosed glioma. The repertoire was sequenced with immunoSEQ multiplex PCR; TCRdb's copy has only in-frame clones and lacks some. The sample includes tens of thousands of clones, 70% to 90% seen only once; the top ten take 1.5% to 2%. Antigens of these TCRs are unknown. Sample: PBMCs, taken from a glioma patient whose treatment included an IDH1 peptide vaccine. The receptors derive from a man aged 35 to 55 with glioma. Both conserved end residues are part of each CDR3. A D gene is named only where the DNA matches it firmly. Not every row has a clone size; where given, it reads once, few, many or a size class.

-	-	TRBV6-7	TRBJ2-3	CASSYSGTDTQYF	TGTGCCAGCAGTTACTCTGGCACAGATACGCAGTATTTT
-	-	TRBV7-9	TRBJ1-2	CAGGYGYTGYTF	TGTGCTGGGGGGTATGGCTACACCGGATACACCTTC
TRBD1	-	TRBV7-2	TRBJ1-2	CASSLALQGSGGYTF	TGTGCCAGCAGCTTAGCGTTACAGGGGTCCGGTGGCTACACCTTC
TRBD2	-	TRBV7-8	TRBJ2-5	CASSLAGGPGTQYF	TGTGCCAGCAGCTTAGCGGGAGGGCCTGGGACCCAGTACTTC
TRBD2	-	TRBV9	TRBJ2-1	CASSLGLAGVSGEQFF	TGTGCCAGCAGCCTAGGACTAGCGGGAGTATCTGGTGAGCAGTTCTTC
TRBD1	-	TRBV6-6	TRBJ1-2	CASSSTGQAYGYTF	TGTGCCAGCAGCTCCACCGGACAGGCCTATGGCTACACCTTC
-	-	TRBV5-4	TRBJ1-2	CASSARDYGYTF	TGTGCCAGCAGCGCCAGGGACTATGGCTACACCTTC
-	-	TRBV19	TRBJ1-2	CASRRGGEKRDDGYTF	TGTGCCAGCCGCCGGGGGGGCGAAAAGCGAGACGATGGCTACACCTTC
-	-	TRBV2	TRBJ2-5	CASSEAFRGAETQYF	TGTGCCAGCAGTGAGGCGTTCAGGGGCGCGGAGACCCAGTACTTC
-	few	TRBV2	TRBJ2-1	CASSGLGYNEQFF	TGTGCCAGCAGTGGTCTGGGCTACAATGAGCAGTTCTTC
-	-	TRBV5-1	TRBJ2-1	CASSATSRGVEQFF	TGCGCCAGCAGCGCGACCAGTCGAGGCGTAGAGCAGTTCTTC
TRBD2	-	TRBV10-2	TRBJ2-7	CASSETSGRAYEQYF	TGCGCCAGCAGCGAAACTAGCGGGAGGGCCTACGAGCAGTACTTC
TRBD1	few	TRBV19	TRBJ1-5	CASSATGQGRNQPQHF	TGTGCCAGTAGTGCGACGGGACAGGGGCGCAATCAGCCCCAGCATTTT
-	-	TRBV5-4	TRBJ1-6	CASSLEQVLNSPLHF	TGTGCCAGCAGCTTGGAGCAGGTCCTCAATTCACCCCTCCACTTT
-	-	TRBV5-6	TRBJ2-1	CASSPYTPSDEQFF	TGTGCCAGCAGCCCGTACACCCCCTCTGATGAGCAGTTCTTC
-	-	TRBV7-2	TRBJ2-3	CASSPRLVADTQYF	TGTGCCAGCAGCCCCAGACTAGTTGCAGATACGCAGTATTTT
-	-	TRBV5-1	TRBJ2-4	CASSLDSAKNIQYF	TGCGCCAGCAGCCTAGACAGTGCCAAAAACATTCAGTACTTC
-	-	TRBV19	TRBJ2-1	CASSIFSGPYNEQFF	TGTGCCAGTAGTATCTTTTCCGGCCCATACAATGAGCAGTTCTTC
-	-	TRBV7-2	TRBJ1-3	CASSPFDSGNTIYF	TGTGCCAGCAGCCCCTTTGACAGCGGAAACACCATATATTTT
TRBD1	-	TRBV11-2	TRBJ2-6	CASSHASGQSGANVLTF	TGTGCCAGCAGCCACGCGTCGGGACAGTCTGGGGCCAACGTCCTGACTTTC
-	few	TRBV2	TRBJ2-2	CASSEGFTGELFF	TGTGCCAGCAGTGAAGGTTTTACCGGGGAGCTGTTTTTT
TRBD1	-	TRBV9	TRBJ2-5	CASSVVGTGGIRETQYF	TGTGCCAGCAGCGTAGTTGGGACAGGGGGTATTAGGGAGACCCAGTACTTC
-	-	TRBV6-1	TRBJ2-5	CASREGDFAQETQYF	TGTGCCAGCAGGGAAGGGGACTTCGCCCAAGAGACCCAGTACTTC
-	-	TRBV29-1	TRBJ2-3	CSVAKGMGTDTQYF	TGCAGCGTCGCGAAGGGGATGGGGACAGATACGCAGTATTTT
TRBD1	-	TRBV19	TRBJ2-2	CASNRGPNTGELFF	TGTGCCAGTAACAGGGGGCCTAACACCGGGGAGCTGTTTTTT
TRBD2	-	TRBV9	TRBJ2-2	CASSVVASGGELFF	TGTGCCAGCAGCGTAGTCGCTAGCGGCGGGGAGCTGTTTTTT
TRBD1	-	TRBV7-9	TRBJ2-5	CASSLSAAGQGGKTQYF	TGTGCCAGCAGCCTATCAGCAGCGGGACAGGGTGGAAAGACCCAGTACTTC
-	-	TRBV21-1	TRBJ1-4	CASSRREVEGANEKLFF	TGTGCCAGCAGCAGGCGAGAGGTGGAGGGGGCTAATGAAAAACTGTTTTTT
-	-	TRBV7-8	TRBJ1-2	CASSLRGNYGYTF	TGTGCCAGCAGCTTAAGGGGAAACTATGGCTACACCTTC
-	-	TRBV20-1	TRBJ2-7	CSAAQGNEQYF	TGCAGTGCTGCACAGGGAAACGAGCAGTACTTC
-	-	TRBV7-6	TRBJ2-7	CASSQGPGEQYF	TGTGCCAGCAGCCAGGGGCCAGGGGAGCAGTACTTC
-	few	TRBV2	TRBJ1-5	CASSSRVNQPQHF	TGTGCCAGCAGTTCCAGGGTTAATCAGCCCCAGCATTTT
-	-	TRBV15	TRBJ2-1	CATSRTGRSHEQFF	TGTGCCACCAGCAGGACAGGTCGGAGTCATGAGCAGTTCTTC
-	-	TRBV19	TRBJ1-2	CASSKDGYTF	TGTGCCAGTAGTAAGGATGGCTACACCTTC
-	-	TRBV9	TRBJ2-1	CASSVVRAPYNEQFF	TGTGCCAGCAGCGTAGTGCGGGCCCCCTACAATGAGCAGTTCTTC